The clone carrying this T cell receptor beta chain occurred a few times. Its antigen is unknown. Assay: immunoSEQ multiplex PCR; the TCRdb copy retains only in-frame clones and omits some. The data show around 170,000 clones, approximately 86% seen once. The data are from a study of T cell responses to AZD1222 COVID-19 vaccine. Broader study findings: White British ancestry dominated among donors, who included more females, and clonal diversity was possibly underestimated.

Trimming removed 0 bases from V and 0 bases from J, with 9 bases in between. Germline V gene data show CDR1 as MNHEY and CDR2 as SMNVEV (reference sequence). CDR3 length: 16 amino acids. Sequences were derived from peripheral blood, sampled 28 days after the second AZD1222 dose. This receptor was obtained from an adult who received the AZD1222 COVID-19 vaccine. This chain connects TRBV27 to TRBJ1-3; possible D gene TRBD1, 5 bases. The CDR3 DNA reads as TGTGCCAGCAGTTTATCCTGGGGGGGCTCTGGAAACACCATATATTTT. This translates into CASSLSWGGSGNTIYF.